This T cell receptor (beta chain) was recovered during a study of control samples from healthy donors and cancer patients. This clone showed up just once. One end of the junction does not line up with germline, which may come from a read error. Method: immunoSEQ multiplex PCR; TCRdb's copy keeps in-frame clones and lacks some. The sample holds 110,000 to 150,000 clones, more than 90% seen once. Germline lookup yields CDR1 SGHNT and CDR2 YYREEE (reference sequence). The length of the CDR3 is 11 residues. The sample comprised blood. The gene calls are TRBV5-4 and TRBJ2-1; D remains unclear. The sequence derives from a man under 40 in good health. CDR3 DNA sequence: TGTGCCAGCAGCTCCCACAATGAGCAGTTCTTC. Encoded protein: CASSSHNEQFF.